This is a list of T cell receptor beta chains from one sample in a study of cytomegalovirus exposure and HLA in healthy donors. The assay was immunoSEQ multiplex PCR, and TCRdb's table has in-frame clones only and misses some. The sample holds 130,000 or so clones; roughly 90% are singletons and the top ten take 1.5% to 2%. The sample taken for sequencing was PBMCs. Receptors originate from a woman between 18 and 29 years old in good health and CMV-seronegative. Each CDR3 is given with its conserved first and last residue. Each record gives: J gene, V gene, CDR3 protein.

J gene: TRBJ1-3; V gene: TRBV6-1; CDR3 protein: CASSEHRGSGNTIYF
J gene: TRBJ1-3; V gene: TRBV5-6; CDR3 protein: CASRQVAGNTIYF
J gene: TRBJ2-1; V gene: TRBV5-8; CDR3 protein: CASSLGSGGAWRSDNEQFF
J gene: TRBJ2-1; V gene: TRBV7-6; CDR3 protein: CASSLVSRLGSAYNEQFF
J gene: TRBJ2-7; V gene: TRBV28; CDR3 protein: CASRTSGVSDEQYF
J gene: TRBJ1-3; V gene: TRBV30; CDR3 protein: CAWQGTGSGNTIYF
J gene: TRBJ2-6; V gene: TRBV25-1; CDR3 protein: CASRDPWTGEGNVLTF
J gene: TRBJ1-1; V gene: TRBV14; CDR3 protein: CASSQDSGSIGGLTAFF
J gene: TRBJ2-7; V gene: TRBV18; CDR3 protein: CASSPLRGAYEQYF
J gene: TRBJ1-5; V gene: TRBV2; CDR3 protein: CASSESRGPFQPQHF
J gene: TRBJ2-7; V gene: TRBV2; CDR3 protein: CASRAGTGVSQQYF
J gene: TRBJ2-3; V gene: TRBV2; CDR3 protein: CASSIRLVDTQYF
J gene: TRBJ2-3; V gene: TRBV11-1; CDR3 protein: CASSLARGGLSTDTQYF
J gene: TRBJ2-1; V gene: TRBV19; CDR3 protein: CASRTSGGPGEQFF
J gene: TRBJ2-5; V gene: TRBV9; CDR3 protein: CASSVDGGGEETQYF
J gene: TRBJ1-1; V gene: TRBV5-1; CDR3 protein: CASSRTGGQSEAFF
J gene: TRBJ2-2; V gene: TRBV7-3; CDR3 protein: CASRLPGGELFF
J gene: TRBJ2-1; V gene: TRBV5-1; CDR3 protein: CASSTPAYNEQFF
J gene: TRBJ2-1; V gene: TRBV19; CDR3 protein: CASSIDRRDQQFF
J gene: TRBJ1-2; V gene: TRBV30; CDR3 protein: CAWSPSDRGTSNYGYTF
J gene: TRBJ2-7; V gene: TRBV6-5; CDR3 protein: CASSYRRAADEQYF
J gene: TRBJ1-1; V gene: TRBV19; CDR3 protein: CASSPRTGAEAFF
J gene: TRBJ2-3; V gene: TRBV11-2; CDR3 protein: CASRDTSGRNTQYF
J gene: TRBJ1-2; V gene: TRBV30; CDR3 protein: CAWKKTVTEGYTF
J gene: TRBJ1-2; V gene: TRBV7-3; CDR3 protein: CASSFDSSNYGYTF
J gene: TRBJ2-3; V gene: TRBV6-5; CDR3 protein: CASSGGGSSTDTQYF
J gene: TRBJ1-2; V gene: TRBV13; CDR3 protein: CASSLGDSRGSTF
J gene: TRBJ2-3; V gene: TRBV28; CDR3 protein: CASNQLPTDTQYF
J gene: TRBJ2-1; V gene: TRBV4-2; CDR3 protein: CASSQDVGNRDEQFF
J gene: TRBJ2-7; V gene: TRBV7-2; CDR3 protein: CASSPSGTESYEQYF
J gene: TRBJ2-7; V gene: TRBV30; CDR3 protein: CAWTGTKLYEQYF
J gene: TRBJ2-1; V gene: TRBV18; CDR3 protein: CASSLRLAGGRGEQFF
J gene: TRBJ2-5; V gene: TRBV11-2; CDR3 protein: CASPDLGTGGKETQYF
J gene: TRBJ2-1; V gene: TRBV7-9; CDR3 protein: CASGGGTSGRAYNEQFF
J gene: TRBJ2-5; V gene: TRBV7-8; CDR3 protein: CASSNRREETQYF
J gene: TRBJ2-7; V gene: TRBV7-9; CDR3 protein: CASSYDTYEQYF
J gene: TRBJ2-1; V gene: TRBV21-1; CDR3 protein: CASSQTSGRHSYNEQFF
J gene: TRBJ1-2; V gene: TRBV30; CDR3 protein: CAWSGGQGIRYTF
J gene: TRBJ2-3; V gene: TRBV12-5; CDR3 protein: CASGLVISGRSVDTQYF
J gene: TRBJ2-5; V gene: TRBV6-5; CDR3 protein: CASSYTRTGPQETQYF
J gene: TRBJ1-2; V gene: TRBV19; CDR3 protein: CASSMPGQGVYGYTF
J gene: TRBJ2-6; V gene: TRBV19; CDR3 protein: CASSIGGSGANVLTF
J gene: TRBJ1-1; V gene: TRBV11-2; CDR3 protein: CASSLDRTVNTEAFF
J gene: TRBJ2-3; V gene: TRBV7-9; CDR3 protein: CASSLVQQVDTQYF
J gene: TRBJ2-7; V gene: TRBV28; CDR3 protein: CASRGEGRDRPYEQYF